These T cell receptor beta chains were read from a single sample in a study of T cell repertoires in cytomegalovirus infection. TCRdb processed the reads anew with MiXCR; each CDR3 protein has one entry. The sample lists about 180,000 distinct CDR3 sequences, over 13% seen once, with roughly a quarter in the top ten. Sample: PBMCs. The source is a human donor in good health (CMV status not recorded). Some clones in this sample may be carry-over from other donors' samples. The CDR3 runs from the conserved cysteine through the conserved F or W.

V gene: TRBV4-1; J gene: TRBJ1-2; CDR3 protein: CASSQGTGMGDFF
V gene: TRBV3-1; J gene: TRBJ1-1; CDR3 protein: CASSQGPTEAFF
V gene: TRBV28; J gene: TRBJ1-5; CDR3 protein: CASSLFGWSNQPQHF
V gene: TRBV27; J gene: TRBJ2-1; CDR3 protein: CASSTRGGQYNEQFF
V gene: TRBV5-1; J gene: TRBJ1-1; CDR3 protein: CASSPTGLLNTEAFF
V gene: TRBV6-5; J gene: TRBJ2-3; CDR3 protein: CAVKGEGRGDTQYF
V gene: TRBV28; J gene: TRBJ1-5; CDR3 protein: CASSLPKGTTNRQPQHF
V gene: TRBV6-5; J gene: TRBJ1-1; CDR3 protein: CASSYSRQNTEAFF
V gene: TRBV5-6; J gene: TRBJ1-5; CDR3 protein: CASSADLNQPQHF
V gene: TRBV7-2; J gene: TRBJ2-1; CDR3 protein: CASSLVGVDEQFF
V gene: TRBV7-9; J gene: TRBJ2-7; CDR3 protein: CASSLDGGKYEQYF
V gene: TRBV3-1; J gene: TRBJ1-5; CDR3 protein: CASSQGGGSNQPQHF
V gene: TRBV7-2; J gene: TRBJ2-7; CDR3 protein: CASSLLQGYEQYF
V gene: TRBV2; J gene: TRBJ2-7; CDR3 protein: CASSLSGTGLTYEQYF
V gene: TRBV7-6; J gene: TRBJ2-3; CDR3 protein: CASSLLGGSYTDTQYF
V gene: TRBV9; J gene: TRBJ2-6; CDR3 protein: CASSVGDSGANVLTF
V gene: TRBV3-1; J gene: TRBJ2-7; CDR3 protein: CASSQGLQISYEQYF
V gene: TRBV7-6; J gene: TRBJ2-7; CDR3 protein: CASSSGLAGVGYEQYF
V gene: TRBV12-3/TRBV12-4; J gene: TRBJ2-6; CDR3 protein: CASCRDSGANVLTF
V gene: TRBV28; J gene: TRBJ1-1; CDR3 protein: CASSLKTGGTEAFF
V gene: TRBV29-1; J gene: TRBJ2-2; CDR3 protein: CSVETPRTGELFF
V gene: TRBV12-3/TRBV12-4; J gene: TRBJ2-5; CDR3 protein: CASSVRPETETQYF
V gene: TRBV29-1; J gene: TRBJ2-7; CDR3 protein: CSVAGPPYEQYF
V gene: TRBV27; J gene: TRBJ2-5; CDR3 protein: CASSLQAGGPEETQYF
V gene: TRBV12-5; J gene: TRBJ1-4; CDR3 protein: CASGLGTATNEKLFF
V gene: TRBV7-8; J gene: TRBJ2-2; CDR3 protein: CANKRRTNTGELFF
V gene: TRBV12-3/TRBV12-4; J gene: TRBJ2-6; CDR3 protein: CASSSYSNLSGANVLTF
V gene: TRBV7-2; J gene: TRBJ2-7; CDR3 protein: CASSLRGGGNSGSLSRSYEQYF
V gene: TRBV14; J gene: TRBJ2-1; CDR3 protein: CASSPAMYNEQFF
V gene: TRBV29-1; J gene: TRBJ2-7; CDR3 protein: CSVRLANEQYF
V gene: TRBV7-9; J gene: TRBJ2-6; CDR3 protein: CAGYGRGIAGANVLTF
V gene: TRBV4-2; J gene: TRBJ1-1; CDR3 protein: CASSLVRANTEAFF
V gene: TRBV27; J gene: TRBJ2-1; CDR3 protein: CASSPTSGSTGEQFF
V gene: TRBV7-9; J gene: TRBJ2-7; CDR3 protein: CASSLVAEQYF
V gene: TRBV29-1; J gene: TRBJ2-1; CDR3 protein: CSVGRTDLYNEQFF
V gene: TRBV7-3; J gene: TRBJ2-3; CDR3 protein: CASSPRSGRSTDTQYF
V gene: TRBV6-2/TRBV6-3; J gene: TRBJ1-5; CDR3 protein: CAISGLGGNQPQHF
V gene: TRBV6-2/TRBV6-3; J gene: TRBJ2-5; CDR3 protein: CASSPPPYRDGETQYF
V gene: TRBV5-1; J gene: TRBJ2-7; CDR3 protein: CASSFRTGVSEQYF
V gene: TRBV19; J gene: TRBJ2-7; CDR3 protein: CASSTSGTGVEQYF
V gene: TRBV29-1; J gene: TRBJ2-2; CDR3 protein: CSVDPGWAGELFF
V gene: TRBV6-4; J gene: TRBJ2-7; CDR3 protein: CASSDEAGAYEQYF
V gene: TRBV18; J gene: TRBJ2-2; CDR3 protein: CASSPGKVLPNTGELFF
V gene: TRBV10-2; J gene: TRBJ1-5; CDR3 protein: CASSADRGRQPQHF
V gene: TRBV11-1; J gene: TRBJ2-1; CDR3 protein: CASSPRGVRNNEQFF
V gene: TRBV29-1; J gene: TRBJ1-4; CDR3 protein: CSVEGPLGEKLFF
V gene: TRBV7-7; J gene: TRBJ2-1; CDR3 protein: CASSLGTSGRNLNEQFF
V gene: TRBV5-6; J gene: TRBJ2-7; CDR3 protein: CASSFRGVGEQYF
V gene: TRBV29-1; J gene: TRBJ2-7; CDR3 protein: CSVEGTGGQEKYEQYF
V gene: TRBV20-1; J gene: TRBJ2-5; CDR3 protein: CSARLAETQYF
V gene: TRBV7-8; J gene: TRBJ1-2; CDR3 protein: CASSLGQGYTF
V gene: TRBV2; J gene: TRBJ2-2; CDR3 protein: CASSASDAGELFF